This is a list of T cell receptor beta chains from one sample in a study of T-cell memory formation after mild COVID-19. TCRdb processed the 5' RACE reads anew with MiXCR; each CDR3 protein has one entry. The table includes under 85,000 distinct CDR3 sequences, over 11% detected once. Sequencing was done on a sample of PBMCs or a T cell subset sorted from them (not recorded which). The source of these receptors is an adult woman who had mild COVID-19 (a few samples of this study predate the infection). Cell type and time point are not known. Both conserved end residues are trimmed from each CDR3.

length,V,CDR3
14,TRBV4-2,ASSQVNKGGADEQF
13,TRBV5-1,ASSGGDRGDETQY
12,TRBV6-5,ASSYAVSSYEQY
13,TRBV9,ASSAGAGAVNEQF
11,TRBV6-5,ASGLPGANVLT
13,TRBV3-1,ASSFAANFGDTQY
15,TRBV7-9,ASSSLLAGVRYNEQF
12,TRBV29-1,SATGSDGHTEAF
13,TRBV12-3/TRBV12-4,ASSLSTISYNEQF
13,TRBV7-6,ASSTSAGYQETQY
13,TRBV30,AWSVHGGATGELF
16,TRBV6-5,ASSYGIPGQGLGQPQH
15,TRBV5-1,ASSLDQDRGSYNEQF
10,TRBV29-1,SASTGAGEQY
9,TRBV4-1,ASSQETKQY
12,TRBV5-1,AARRAGPNTEAF
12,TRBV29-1,SVEVPGGGGEQF
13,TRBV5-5,ASSFGTSSADTQY
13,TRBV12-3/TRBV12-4,ASSAGSTSQETQY
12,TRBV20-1,SARHTDTHTEAF
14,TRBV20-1,SARDPNGGVYNEQF
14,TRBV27,ASSSPGQGAPYGYT
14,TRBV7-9,ASSLVSGYESYEQY
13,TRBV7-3,ASSPRDGGTDTQY
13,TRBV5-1,ASSPDGYSNQPQH
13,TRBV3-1,ASSQGAGGQETQY
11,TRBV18,ASSPVAGETQY